The clone carrying this T cell receptor beta chain has more than one count but fewer than ten. Its target is not known. The germline V gene has CDR1 DFQATT and CDR2 SNEGSKA (reference sequence). This CDR3 has 12 residues. The V end lost 2 bases, the J end lost 4 bases, and 6 bases lay between the germline ends. TCRdb itself ran the RT-PCR reads through MiXCR, one entry per CDR3 protein. The repertoire consists of approximately 500,000 distinct CDR3 sequences, with 10% to 15% occurring once and the leading ten covering roughly 13%. The source of the sample is a study of response to subunit inactivated influenza vaccine. General study results and limits: The authors put forward the suggestion that each seasonal influenza vaccination may bring in only a limited number of new T cells.

This sample comprised PBMCs from blood, obtained more than 35 days after vaccination. This sequence originates from a man aged 50-59 years who received an inactivated influenza vaccine. V gene TRBV20-1 combines with J gene TRBJ2-1; no clear D. CDR3 residues: CSARKTYNEQFF. The CDR3 region has the DNA TGCAGTGCTAGAAAGACTTACAATGAGCAGTTCTTC.